This section outlines one T cell receptor (beta chain) sequence together with its context. This clone was picked up one time. There is no known antigen for this receptor. There are no base qualities to consult, and no much larger clone falls within one base. The data were taken from a study of a mutant IDH1 vaccine in newly diagnosed glioma (dated by TCRdb to the early 2020s). General notes on the study: Eight vaccinations were administered to patients in weeks 1, 3, 5, 7, 11, 15, 19 and 23, corresponding to visits V03 through V10. Peripheral blood was drawn at six visits: V03 (baseline), V05, V07, V10, V12 and V13. Of the approximately 35 treated patients, 62.5% were male and about 40% were female, and a mean age of 40.4 years was recorded. Before enrollment, most patients had been given radiochemotherapy with temozolomide as standard therapy, while the rest had received either radiotherapy alone or temozolomide alone. Vaccination started 4-6 weeks after radiotherapy alone, or was given together with temozolomide cycles in the groups whose treatment included chemotherapy. For exploratory analyses, longitudinal TCRB deep sequencing was carried out in about two dozen treated patients wherever samples were available. Findings and caveats that apply to the study as a whole: Changes in the top peripheral T cell clonotypes picked up by TCRB sequencing did not appear to be linked to pseudoprogression. PBMC samples for TCRB deep sequencing were selected based on availability. The authors noted that analyses of patient blood samples could not be reproduced because of sample limitations. Across multiple MHC alleles, vaccine-induced immune responses were seen in around 93% of patients.

The time point label, read with the paper, signifies: week 5, during vaccination. Every vaccine dose consisted of 300 ug of a 20-mer mutant IDH1 peptide in Montanide, administered subcutaneously together with topical imiquimod. All donors had newly diagnosed IDH1-mutant astrocytomas of WHO grade 3 or 4 that showed loss of nuclear ATRX. The samples were drawn from NOA16, a multicentre, single-arm, open-label phase I trial in Germany that tested a mutant IDH1 peptide vaccine in humans for the first time. Genomic DNA for TCRB sequencing was extracted from EDTA blood using the DNeasy Blood and Tissue Kit. To prepare the library, the immunoSEQ multiplex PCR assay was applied. Following the manufacturer's protocol, the hsTCRB Kit was used to amplify rearranged TCR beta chain sequences. Sequencing of TCRB libraries was carried out on an Illumina MiSeq. As for the authors' bioinformatics: The proprietary platform of the kit vendor was used for demultiplexing, trimming and gene mapping. The immuneACCESS repertoire file appears here via TCRdb, limited to in-frame rearrangements. These files lack a portion of the clones; in checked studies, under half of the deficit traces to unresolved V genes, and the cause of the others is not known. The V and J calls and clone size come from that table; D and trimming were worked out from the DNA. This sample gives about 25,000 clones in total; 75% to 80% of them show up just once. The top ten hold almost 9.5% of the sample.

The starting material was PBMCs, obtained from a glioma patient whose treatment included an IDH1 peptide vaccine. This receptor was identified in a man in his forties or fifties with glioma.

The DNA is as follows: TGTGCCAGTACCTTGGACAGGGTCAGCGGCTACACCTTC. Its protein is CASTLDRVSGYTF. The sequence joins TRBV19 to TRBJ1-2; 8 bases in between match TRBD1. The germline V gene encodes CDR1 LNHDA and CDR2 SQIVND (reference sequence). From its cysteine to its phenylalanine, the CDR3 spans 13 amino acids. The CDR3 DNA has 39 bases and is translated from base 1. Germline trimming: 7 bases from V, 8 bases from J; junction bases outside gene matches: 9.